The rows below give T cell receptor beta chains drawn from one sample of a study of metastatic and nonmetastatic thyroid tumors. TCRdb reassembled clones from the PCR reads with MiXCR. Of about 24,000 clones in the sample, approximately 20% are singletons; the top ten hold approximately 4.2%. Material for sequencing was blood. Receptor source: a male donor with papillary thyroid cancer or a benign thyroid nodule (not recorded which). Some clones in this sample may be carry-over from other donors' samples. Both conserved end residues are part of each CDR3. The order of the fields is V gene, D gene, clone size, J gene, CDR3 DNA, CDR3 protein. The D gene is left open where the match is weak. Clone size is not always given. Where it is, it says once, few, many or a class for expanded clones.

>TRBV9|TRBD1|few|TRBJ1-6
TGTGCCAGCAGCGAGGGTTCAGGGGGCGCGGGTCCACCCCTCCACTTT
CASSEGSGGAGPPLHF
>TRBV11-2|-|many|TRBJ2-7
TGTGCCAGCAGCTTAGCCTACGAGCAGTACTTC
CASSLAYEQYF
>TRBV4-1|-|many|TRBJ1-2
TGCGCCAGCAGCGCCCAGACTAGAGCGAACTATGGCTACACCTTC
CASSAQTRANYGYTF
>TRBV3-1|-|-|TRBJ2-1
TGTGCCGCAGGGGACAATGAGCAGTTCTTC
CAAGDNEQFF
>TRBV20-1|TRBD2|many|TRBJ2-7
TGCAGTGCAAAGAGCGGGAAGTCGCCAAGCGAGCAGTACTTC
CSAKSGKSPSEQYF
>TRBV5-8|-|many|TRBJ1-1
TGTGCCAGCAGCTTGTTTCCGGACAGTGAAGCTTTCTTT
CASSLFPDSEAFF
>TRBV4-1|TRBD2|many|TRBJ2-7
TGCGCCAGCAGCCAAGTGTTCGTAGCGGGAGACCACGAGCAGTACTTC
CASSQVFVAGDHEQYF
>TRBV6-1|TRBD2|-|TRBJ2-6
TGTGCCAGCACCCACGGGGGGTTCGCGGGGGCCAACGTCCTGACTTTC
CASTHGGFAGANVLTF
>TRBV10-1|-|-|TRBJ1-5
TGCGCCAGCAGTGAGTCGGGTGGGAGCAATCAGCCCCAGCATTTT
CASSESGGSNQPQHF
>TRBV9|-|-|TRBJ1-1
TGTGCCAGCAGCCCATGTGGGCGTAGCACTGAAGCTTTCTTT
CASSPCGRSTEAFF
>TRBV6-1|-|-|TRBJ2-7
TGTGACCGCAAAGCCCGACAGGCTTACGAGCAGTACTTC
CDRKARQAYEQYF
>TRBV2|-|medium-sized|TRBJ2-7
TGTGCCAGCAGTGAAGATCCCTACGAGCAGTACTTC
CASSEDPYEQYF
>TRBV24-1|-|-|TRBJ1-5
TGTGCCAGTCGCACAGTGGGACATCATCCCCAGCATTTT
CASRTVGHHPQHF
>TRBV27|TRBD2|medium-sized|TRBJ2-1
TGTGCCAGCAGTTTATCGCCTAGCGGGAGTTATAATGAGCAGTTCTTC
CASSLSPSGSYNEQFF
>TRBV5-1|-|many|TRBJ1-1
TGCGCCAGCAGCTTCTTGGGGGGAGGGGACACTGAAGCTTTCTTT
CASSFLGGGDTEAFF
>TRBV30|-|-|TRBJ2-1
TGTGCCTGGAGTCCTTGGTGGCTCAGAAGAAGGAATGAGCAGTTCTTC
CAWSPWWLRRRNEQFF
>TRBV7-9|-|few|TRBJ1-6
TGTGCCAGCAGCCCTCAGAGCTCCTATAATTCACCCCTCCACTTT
CASSPQSSYNSPLHF
>TRBV20-1|-|-|TRBJ2-5
TGCAGTGCTAGAGACCCTGGTCGCAGGGTCGGAGAGACCCAGTACTTC
CSARDPGRRVGETQYF
>TRBV27|TRBD1|medium-sized|TRBJ2-2
TGTGCCAGCAGTCGGACAGGGACGGGGGAGCTGTTTTTT
CASSRTGTGELFF
>TRBV3-1|TRBD1|-|TRBJ1-1
TGTGCCAGCAGCCCAAGGGACAGAAGATACACTGAAGCTTTCTTT
CASSPRDRRYTEAFF
>TRBV5-6|TRBD2|many|TRBJ2-3
TGTGCCAGCAGCTTGGTAAGCGGGAGGGGCACAGATACGCAGTATTTT
CASSLVSGRGTDTQYF
>TRBV6-2/TRBV6-3|TRBD2|-|TRBJ2-7
TGTGCCAGCAGTTACTCGAGCGGGAGTCACTACGAGCAGTACTTC
CASSYSSGSHYEQYF
>TRBV6-5|-|medium-sized|TRBJ1-6
TGTGCCAGCAGTTACTCGAGGAGCTCCTATAATTCACCCCTCCACTTT
CASSYSRSSYNSPLHF
>TRBV11-1|TRBD2|many|TRBJ2-3
TGTGCCAGCAGTGGGACTAGCGGGAGATACACAGATACGCAGTATTTT
CASSGTSGRYTDTQYF
>TRBV2|-|-|TRBJ2-1
TGTGCCAGCAGGGGGAACTTCTTGGAGCAGTTCTTC
CASRGNFLEQFF
>TRBV30|TRBD1|many|TRBJ2-5
TGTGCCTGGACCAGAGGGACAGGTCCACAAGAGACCCAGTACTTC
CAWTRGTGPQETQYF
>TRBV27|TRBD2|medium-sized|TRBJ2-2
TGTGCCAGCAGTTTACGGCCTAGCGGGAAAATCGGGGAGCTGTTTTTT
CASSLRPSGKIGELFF
>TRBV19|TRBD1|many|TRBJ2-2
TGTGCCAGTAGTACGGGGACAGGGAGTTGGACCGGGGAGCTGTTTTTT
CASSTGTGSWTGELFF
>TRBV9|-|-|TRBJ1-3
TGTGCCAGACGTCCCTGGGGGAACTCTGGAAACACCATATATTTT
CARRPWGNSGNTIYF
>TRBV20-1|TRBD1|many|TRBJ2-3
TGCAGTGCCAGATACTTGGGGACAGGGGACACAGATACGCAGTATTTT
CSARYLGTGDTDTQYF
>TRBV19|-|many|TRBJ2-1
TGTGCCAGTAGTAGGTCAGGGAGCTCCTACAATGAGCAGTTCTTC
CASSRSGSSYNEQFF
>TRBV6-1|-|-|TRBJ1-2
TGTGCCAGCACCCTTAGACAGACTCATTATGGCTACACCTTC
CASTLRQTHYGYTF
>TRBV7-9|TRBD1|once|TRBJ1-1
TGTGCCAGCAGGGAACAGGGGGCGGTGAACACTGAAGCTTTCTTT
CASREQGAVNTEAFF
>TRBV11-1|-|-|TRBJ2-7
TGTGCCAGCAGCCTGGGGCTGGGGTCGGCGCTCTACGAGCAGTACTTC
CASSLGLGSALYEQYF
>TRBV5-1|TRBD1|once|TRBJ2-3
TGCGCCAGCAGCTCCGGACAGGGGACTTTTCAAGATACGCAGTATTTT
CASSSGQGTFQDTQYF
>TRBV6-5|-|-|TRBJ2-6
TGTGCCAGCAGATACAGCTCTGGGGCCAACGTCCTGACTTTC
CASRYSSGANVLTF